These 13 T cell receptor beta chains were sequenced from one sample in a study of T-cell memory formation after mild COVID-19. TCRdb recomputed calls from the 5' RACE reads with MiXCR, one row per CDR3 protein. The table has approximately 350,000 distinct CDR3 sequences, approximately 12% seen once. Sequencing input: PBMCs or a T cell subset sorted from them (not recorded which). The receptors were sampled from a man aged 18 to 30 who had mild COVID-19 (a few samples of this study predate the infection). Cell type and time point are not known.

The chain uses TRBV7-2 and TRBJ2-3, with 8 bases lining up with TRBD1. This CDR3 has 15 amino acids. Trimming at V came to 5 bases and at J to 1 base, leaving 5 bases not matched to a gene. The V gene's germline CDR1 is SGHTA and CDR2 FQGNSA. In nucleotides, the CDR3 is TGTGCCAGCAGCCTCTCGACAGGGGGCACAGATACGCAGTATTTT. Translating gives CASSLSTGGTDTQYF.

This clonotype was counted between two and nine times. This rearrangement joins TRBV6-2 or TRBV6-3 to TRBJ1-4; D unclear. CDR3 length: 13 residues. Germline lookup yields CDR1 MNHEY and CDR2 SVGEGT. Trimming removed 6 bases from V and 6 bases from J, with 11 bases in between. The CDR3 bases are TGTGCCAGCAGCCGCTCGCGGGATGAAAAACTGTTTTTT. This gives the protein CASSRSRDEKLFF.

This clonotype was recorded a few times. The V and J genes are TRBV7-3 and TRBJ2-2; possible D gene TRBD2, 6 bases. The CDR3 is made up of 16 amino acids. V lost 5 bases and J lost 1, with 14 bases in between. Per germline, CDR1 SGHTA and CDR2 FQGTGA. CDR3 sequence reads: CASSPNMRGNTGELFF. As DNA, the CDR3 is TGTGCCAGCAGCCCGAACATGCGGGGGAACACCGGGGAGCTGTTTTTT.

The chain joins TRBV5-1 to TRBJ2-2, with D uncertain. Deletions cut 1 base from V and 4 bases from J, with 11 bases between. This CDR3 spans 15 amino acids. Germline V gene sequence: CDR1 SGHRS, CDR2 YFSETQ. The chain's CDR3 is CASSLRPRLTGELFF. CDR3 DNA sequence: TGCGCCAGCAGCTTGAGGCCCAGACTCACCGGGGAGCTGTTTTTT.

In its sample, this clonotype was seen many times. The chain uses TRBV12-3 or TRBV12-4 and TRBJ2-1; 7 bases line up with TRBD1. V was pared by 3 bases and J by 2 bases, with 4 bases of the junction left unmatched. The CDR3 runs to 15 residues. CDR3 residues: CASSFRQGAYNEQFF. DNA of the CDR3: TGTGCCAGCAGTTTTCGGCAGGGGGCCTACAATGAGCAGTTCTTC.

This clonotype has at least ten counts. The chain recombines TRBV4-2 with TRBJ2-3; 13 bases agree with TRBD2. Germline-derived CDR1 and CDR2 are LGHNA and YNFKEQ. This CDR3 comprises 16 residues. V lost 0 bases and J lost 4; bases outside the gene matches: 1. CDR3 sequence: CASSQDGTSGADTQYF. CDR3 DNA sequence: TGTGCCAGCAGCCAAGATGGGACTAGCGGGGCAGATACGCAGTATTTT.

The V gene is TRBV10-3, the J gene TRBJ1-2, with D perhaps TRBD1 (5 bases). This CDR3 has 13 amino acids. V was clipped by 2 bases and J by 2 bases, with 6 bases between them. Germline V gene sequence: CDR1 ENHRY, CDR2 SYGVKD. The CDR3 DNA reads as TGTGCCATCAGTGAGGGGACGAACTATGGCTACACCTTC. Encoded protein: CAISEGTNYGYTF.

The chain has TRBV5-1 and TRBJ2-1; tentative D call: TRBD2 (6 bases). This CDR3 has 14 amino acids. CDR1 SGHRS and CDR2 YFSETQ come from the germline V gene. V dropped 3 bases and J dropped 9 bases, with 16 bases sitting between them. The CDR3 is CASSWGDSGVEQFF. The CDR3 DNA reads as TGCGCCAGCAGCTGGGGGGACTCCGGTGTTGAGCAGTTCTTC.

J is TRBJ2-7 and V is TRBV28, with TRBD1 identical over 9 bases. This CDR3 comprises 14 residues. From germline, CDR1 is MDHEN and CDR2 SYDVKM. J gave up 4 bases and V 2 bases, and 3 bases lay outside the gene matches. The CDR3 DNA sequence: TGTGCCAGCAGTTTAGGGACAGGGTGGTACGAGCAGTACTTC. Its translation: CASSLGTGWYEQYF. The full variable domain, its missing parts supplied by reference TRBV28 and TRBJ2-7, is DVKVTQSSRYLVKRTGEKVFLECVQDMDHENMFWYRQDPGLGLRLIYFSYDVKMKEKGDIPEGYSVSREKKERFSLILESASTNQTSMYLCASSLGTGWYEQYFGPGTRLTVT.

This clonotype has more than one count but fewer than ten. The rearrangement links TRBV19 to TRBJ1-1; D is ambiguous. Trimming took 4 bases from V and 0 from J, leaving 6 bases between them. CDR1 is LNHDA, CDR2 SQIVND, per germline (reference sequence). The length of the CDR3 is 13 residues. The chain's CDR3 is CASSTQVNTEAFF. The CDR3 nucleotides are TGTGCCAGTAGTACCCAAGTGAACACTGAAGCTTTCTTT.

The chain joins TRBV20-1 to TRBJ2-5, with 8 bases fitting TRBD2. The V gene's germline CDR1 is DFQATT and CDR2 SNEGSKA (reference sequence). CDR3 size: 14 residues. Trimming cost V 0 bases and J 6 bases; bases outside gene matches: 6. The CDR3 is CSARDPGGPKTQYF. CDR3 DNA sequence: TGCAGTGCTAGAGACCCGGGGGGGCCGAAGACCCAGTACTTC.

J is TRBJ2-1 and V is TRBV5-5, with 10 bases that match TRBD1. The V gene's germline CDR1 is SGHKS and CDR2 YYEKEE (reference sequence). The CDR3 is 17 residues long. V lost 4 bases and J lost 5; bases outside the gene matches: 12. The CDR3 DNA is TGTGCCAGCAGCCGTCCCGGGACAGGGGTCGCCCACAATGAGCAGTTCTTC. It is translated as CASSRPGTGVAHNEQFF.

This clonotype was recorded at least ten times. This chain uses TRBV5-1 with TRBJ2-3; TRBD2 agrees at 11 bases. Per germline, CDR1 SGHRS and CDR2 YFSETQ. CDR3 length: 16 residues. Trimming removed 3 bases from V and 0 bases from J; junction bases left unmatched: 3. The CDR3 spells CASSSGLAESTDTQYF. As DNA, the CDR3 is TGCGCCAGCAGCTCGGGACTAGCGGAGAGCACAGATACGCAGTATTTT.